These T cell receptor beta chains were read from a single sample in a study of beta chain features in type 1 diabetes. The method was immunoSEQ multiplex PCR; TCRdb's version includes in-frame clones alone and lacks a portion of them. There are 500,000 to 800,000 clones in the sample; approximately 13% occur only once, and about 0.11% lies in the top ten. The sequencing sample was made of naive CD4+ T cells from blood. The receptors originated from a man aged 25 to 45 with type 1 diabetes. CDR3s include the opening cysteine and the closing phenylalanine or tryptophan. Fields, in order: V gene, D gene, J gene, clone size, CDR3 length, CDR3 protein, CDR3 DNA. D genes are given only for firm matches. Clone size is stated in some rows and not others, as once, few, many or a class when expanded.

V: TRBV5-4; D: TRBD1; J: TRBJ2-2; size: few; length: 15; CDR3: CASSRGAGGAGELFF; DNA: TGTGCCAGCAGCCGAGGGGCAGGGGGAGCCGGGGAGCTGTTTTTT
V: TRBV4-1; D: -; J: TRBJ1-1; size: few; length: 12; CDR3: CASSQRNTEAFF; DNA: TGCGCCAGCAGCCAGAGGAACACTGAAGCTTTCTTT
V: TRBV7-8; D: -; J: TRBJ1-5; size: -; length: 15; CDR3: CASSLGAIDGQPQHF; DNA: TGTGCCAGCAGCTTAGGGGCGATTGACGGTCAGCCCCAGCATTTT
V: TRBV9; D: TRBD2; J: TRBJ2-1; size: -; length: 17; CDR3: CASSVEIRASGGDEQFF; DNA: TGTGCCAGCAGCGTAGAGATTAGGGCTAGCGGGGGGGACGAGCAGTTCTTC
V: TRBV18; D: -; J: TRBJ1-1; size: few; length: 15; CDR3: CASSPLLGGVPEAFF; DNA: TGTGCCAGCTCACCCCTCCTAGGAGGGGTCCCTGAAGCTTTCTTT
V: TRBV7-9; D: -; J: TRBJ1-4; size: -; length: 12; CDR3: CASSFSDEKLFF; DNA: TGTGCCAGCAGCTTCTCCGATGAAAAACTGTTTTTT
V: TRBV7-2; D: -; J: TRBJ2-7; size: -; length: 15; CDR3: CASSLGLGQPYEQYF; DNA: TGTGCCAGCAGCTTAGGCCTAGGACAACCCTACGAGCAGTACTTC
V: TRBV6-6; D: TRBD1; J: TRBJ1-2; size: few; length: 13; CDR3: CASRWTGRGGYTF; DNA: TGTGCCAGCAGATGGACAGGGAGGGGTGGCTACACCTTC
V: TRBV9; D: -; J: TRBJ2-3; size: -; length: 14; CDR3: CASSVVGSTDTQYF; DNA: TGTGCCAGCAGCGTAGTGGGGAGCACAGATACGCAGTATTTT
V: TRBV7-2; D: -; J: TRBJ2-7; size: few; length: 14; CDR3: CASSDRDASYEQYF; DNA: TGTGCCAGCAGCGACCGGGACGCCTCCTACGAGCAGTACTTC
V: TRBV5-1; D: -; J: TRBJ2-6; size: -; length: 17; CDR3: CASSFDGRSSGANVLTF; DNA: TGCGCCAGCAGCTTCGACGGACGGAGCTCTGGGGCCAACGTCCTGACTTTC
V: TRBV5-4; D: TRBD1; J: TRBJ2-4; size: few; length: 13; CDR3: CASSWDRKNIQYF; DNA: TGTGCCAGCAGCTGGGACAGAAAAAACATTCAGTACTTC
V: TRBV11-2; D: -; J: TRBJ1-2; size: few; length: 14; CDR3: CASRQTPTDYGYTF; DNA: TGTGCCAGCAGGCAAACCCCGACTGATTATGGCTACACCTTC
V: TRBV28; D: -; J: TRBJ2-7; size: -; length: 15; CDR3: CASGNWDHGPYEQYF; DNA: TGTGCCAGCGGAAATTGGGACCACGGGCCTTACGAGCAGTACTTC
V: TRBV10-3; D: TRBD2; J: TRBJ2-1; size: few; length: 13; CDR3: CATRGLAFDEQFF; DNA: TGTGCCACGCGGGGACTAGCTTTCGATGAGCAGTTCTTC
V: TRBV11-3; D: TRBD2; J: TRBJ2-5; size: -; length: 18; CDR3: CASSFGTSGTTETETQYF; DNA: TGTGCCAGCAGCTTCGGAACTAGCGGGACCACCGAGACGGAGACCCAGTACTTC
V: TRBV5-1; D: -; J: TRBJ2-5; size: few; length: 14; CDR3: CASSSRTVQETQYF; DNA: TGCGCCAGCAGCTCCCGGACGGTCCAAGAGACCCAGTACTTC
V: TRBV4-2; D: -; J: TRBJ2-5; size: few; length: 15; CDR3: CASSQPGSARGTQYF; DNA: TGTGCCAGCAGCCAACCAGGGAGTGCAAGGGGGACCCAGTACTTC
V: TRBV5-4; D: TRBD1; J: TRBJ1-2; size: few; length: 13; CDR3: CASSQGTDYGYTF; DNA: TGTGCCAGCAGCCAAGGGACAGACTATGGCTACACCTTC
V: TRBV5-1; D: TRBD1; J: TRBJ2-1; size: -; length: 16; CDR3: CASSEGQGVTYNEQFF; DNA: TGCGCCAGCAGCGAAGGACAGGGTGTGACCTACAATGAGCAGTTCTTC
V: TRBV7-2; D: -; J: TRBJ2-5; size: -; length: 12; CDR3: CASSSMGETQYF; DNA: TGTGCCAGCAGTTCTATGGGGGAGACCCAGTACTTC
V: TRBV5-6; D: -; J: TRBJ1-5; size: -; length: 14; CDR3: CASSSLSGNQPQHF; DNA: TGTGCCAGCAGCTCACTGTCGGGAAATCAGCCCCAGCATTTT
V: TRBV5-1; D: -; J: TRBJ1-1; size: -; length: 14; CDR3: CASSLERGGTEAFF; DNA: TGCGCCAGCAGCTTGGAACGAGGGGGCACTGAAGCTTTCTTT
V: TRBV28; D: TRBD1; J: TRBJ1-2; size: -; length: 15; CDR3: CASSAPDRVHYGYTF; DNA: TGTGCCAGCAGTGCCCCCGACAGGGTGCACTATGGCTACACCTTC
V: TRBV30; D: -; J: TRBJ2-2; size: -; length: 13; CDR3: CAWSLSGYGELFF; DNA: TGTGCCTGGAGTCTCTCGGGATACGGGGAGCTGTTTTTT
V: TRBV4-3; D: TRBD1; J: TRBJ2-3; size: few; length: 17; CDR3: CASSRTPPGQGTDTQYF; DNA: TGCGCCAGCAGCCGAACCCCCCCGGGACAGGGCACAGATACGCAGTATTTT
V: TRBV7-2; D: -; J: TRBJ2-5; size: -; length: 13; CDR3: CASMRGTQETQYF; DNA: TGTGCCAGCATGAGGGGCACGCAAGAGACCCAGTACTTC
V: TRBV7-8; D: -; J: TRBJ2-2; size: -; length: 16; CDR3: CASSLSPGTQSGELFF; DNA: TGTGCCAGCAGCTTATCCCCCGGGACTCAGAGCGGGGAGCTGTTTTTT
V: TRBV20-1; D: -; J: TRBJ1-4; size: few; length: 11; CDR3: CSAEDREKLFF; DNA: TGCAGTGCTGAGGACCGTGAAAAACTGTTTTTT
V: TRBV6-5; D: -; J: TRBJ2-7; size: -; length: 14; CDR3: CASSYSRDLYEQYF; DNA: TGTGCCAGCAGTTACTCCCGGGACCTCTACGAGCAGTACTTC
V: TRBV5-8; D: TRBD2; J: TRBJ2-3; size: -; length: 15; CDR3: CASSTLAGGTDTQYF; DNA: TGTGCCAGCAGCACCCTAGCGGGGGGAACAGATACGCAGTATTTT
V: TRBV20-1; D: -; J: TRBJ2-7; size: few; length: 11; CDR3: CSASSAYEQYF; DNA: TGCAGTGCTAGTAGCGCGTACGAGCAGTACTTC
V: TRBV4-2; D: -; J: TRBJ2-1; size: few; length: 14; CDR3: CASSRGGTYNEQFF; DNA: TGTGCCAGCTCAAGGGGGGGAACCTACAATGAGCAGTTCTTC
V: TRBV14; D: TRBD1; J: TRBJ1-3; size: few; length: 17; CDR3: CASSREDRAASGNTIYF; DNA: TGTGCCAGCAGCCGAGAGGACAGGGCCGCCTCTGGAAACACCATATATTTT
V: TRBV27; D: -; J: TRBJ1-2; size: few; length: 13; CDR3: CASSTSQDYGYTF; DNA: TGTGCCAGCAGTACCTCACAGGACTATGGCTACACCTTC
V: TRBV7-2; D: -; J: TRBJ2-6; size: few; length: 16; CDR3: CASSLGDYSGANVLTF; DNA: TGTGCCAGCAGCTTGGGAGATTACTCTGGGGCCAACGTCCTGACTTTC
V: TRBV7-9; D: TRBD1; J: TRBJ2-7; size: few; length: 14; CDR3: CASSLGTGAYEQYF; DNA: TGTGCCAGCAGCCTCGGGACAGGGGCCTACGAGCAGTACTTC
V: TRBV7-9; D: -; J: TRBJ2-5; size: -; length: 14; CDR3: CASSPPRFQETQYF; DNA: TGTGCCAGCAGCCCGCCGAGATTCCAAGAGACCCAGTACTTC
V: TRBV5-1; D: -; J: TRBJ2-7; size: few; length: 15; CDR3: CASSLEVAFSYEQYF; DNA: TGCGCCAGCAGCTTGGAGGTGGCCTTCTCCTACGAGCAGTACTTC
V: TRBV4-3; D: -; J: TRBJ2-2; size: few; length: 17; CDR3: CASSQDPPGGHTGELFF; DNA: TGCGCCAGCAGCCAAGATCCGCCAGGGGGGCACACCGGGGAGCTGTTTTTT
V: TRBV7-9; D: -; J: TRBJ2-7; size: few; length: 13; CDR3: CASSLEDGNEQYF; DNA: TGTGCCAGCAGCCTTGAGGACGGCAACGAGCAGTACTTC
V: TRBV7-8; D: -; J: TRBJ1-2; size: -; length: 14; CDR3: CASSPRRTNYGYTF; DNA: TGTGCCAGCAGCCCCCGCCGAACTAACTATGGCTACACCTTC
V: TRBV6-5; D: -; J: TRBJ1-5; size: -; length: 14; CDR3: CASSVIGRDQPQHF; DNA: TGTGCCAGCAGTGTGATCGGACGGGATCAGCCCCAGCATTTT
V: TRBV7-2; D: -; J: TRBJ2-5; size: few; length: 16; CDR3: CASSPGNRQRGETQYF; DNA: TGTGCCAGCAGCCCAGGGAACCGGCAGAGAGGAGAGACCCAGTACTTC
V: TRBV29-1; D: -; J: TRBJ2-5; size: -; length: 13; CDR3: CSVLTVNQETQYF; DNA: TGCAGCGTTTTGACAGTGAACCAAGAGACCCAGTACTTC
V: TRBV29-1; D: -; J: TRBJ1-1; size: few; length: 13; CDR3: CSVRRARNTEAFF; DNA: TGCAGCGTTCGCAGGGCGAGGAACACTGAAGCTTTCTTT
V: TRBV5-1; D: -; J: TRBJ1-6; size: few; length: 14; CDR3: CASNLGGVGSPLHF; DNA: TGCGCCAGCAATCTAGGGGGGGTTGGTTCACCCCTCCACTTT